These T cell receptor beta chains were read from a single sample in a study of radiotherapy plus CTLA-4 blockade in lung cancer. Libraries were prepared by immunoSEQ multiplex PCR; TCRdb keeps only in-frame clonotypes and omits some of them. The data hold over 85,000 clones, with roughly 74% observed a single time. The material was peripheral blood, obtained from a patient treated with radiotherapy plus ipilimumab. Receptors originate from a human donor with non-small cell lung cancer who had a partial response to radiotherapy plus ipilimumab. Some clones in this sample may be carry-over from other donors' samples. Both conserved end residues are part of each CDR3. Fields, in order: J gene, V gene, CDR3 protein.

TRBJ1-5,TRBV19,CASSIRGSGNQPQHF
TRBJ1-2,TRBV7-9,CASSWGGRYDRVDGYTF
TRBJ2-2,TRBV7-9,CASSYGTGHTGELFF
TRBJ2-3,TRBV29-1,CSVTPDRTDTQYF
TRBJ1-1,TRBV19,CASTRDRAMGTEAFF
TRBJ1-6,TRBV6-1,CASSGTGENSPLHF
TRBJ1-2,TRBV27,CASSLSRPGAAYGYTF
TRBJ2-1,TRBV28,CASRSQPGTRYNEQFF
TRBJ2-3,TRBV2,CASSELGLAGGTDTQYF
TRBJ1-2,TRBV6-6,CASSYSAGEGGYTF
TRBJ2-7,TRBV5-1,CASSLNTAYEQYF
TRBJ1-6,TRBV11-2,CASSLLGGNSPLHF
TRBJ2-1,TRBV4-1,CASSLSLTGSSYNEQFF
TRBJ2-1,TRBV28,CASSPSGRGYYNEQFF
TRBJ2-7,TRBV9,CASSALAGAEQYF
TRBJ1-2,TRBV5-4,CASSLNAGLSGYGYTF
TRBJ1-3,TRBV19,CASARGSGNTIYF
TRBJ2-5,TRBV7-7,CASSLTGTTKETQYF
TRBJ1-2,TRBV5-8,CASSTDRVYGYTF
TRBJ2-2,TRBV27,CASSTYRDGGGELFF
TRBJ2-3,TRBV5-1,CASSSGLAGGGTDTQYF
TRBJ2-3,TRBV5-8,CASSFGAGSGDTQYF
TRBJ1-4,TRBV5-1,CARGTASTKTLNQAEEKLFF
TRBJ1-5,TRBV11-2,CASSKKTGGAGQPQHF
TRBJ2-1,TRBV4-2,CASSRALADYNEQFF
TRBJ2-1,TRBV5-1,CASSPGLALNEQFF
TRBJ2-7,TRBV27,CAREERSYEQYF
TRBJ2-3,TRBV29-1,CSVGGSQGQDTQYF
TRBJ1-5,TRBV5-8,CASSGADQPQHF
TRBJ2-7,TRBV27,CASSRAMGGYEQYF
TRBJ2-7,TRBV11-2,CASTSVVGQKYF
TRBJ2-5,TRBV7-2,CASSPGGGSGRLAQETQYF
TRBJ2-5,TRBV6-5,CASGRGTETQYF
TRBJ2-5,TRBV7-2,CASSLSSGDWETQYF
TRBJ1-5,TRBV27,CASSLSGLRGYSNQPQHF
TRBJ2-1,TRBV2,CASSGLTSSYNEQFF
TRBJ1-3,TRBV19,CASSLGTPKSSGNTIYF
TRBJ1-1,TRBV5-1,CASSRVGGNTEAFF
.,TRBV5-1,CASSPGGETYEQYF
TRBJ2-3,TRBV18,CASSPPVSTDTQYF
TRBJ2-7,TRBV27,CASSSWGGYEQYF
TRBJ2-4,TRBV18,CASSGGGSKNIQYF
TRBJ1-2,TRBV9,CASSVVGGAYGYTF
TRBJ2-1,TRBV27,CASSLYQGSYNEQFF
TRBJ1-5,TRBV28,CASSYEGWKPQHF
TRBJ2-7,TRBV7-2,CASSTGQPSSYEQYF
TRBJ2-2,TRBV6-5,CASRGRETGELFF
TRBJ2-7,TRBV6-6,CASSYSVVREQYF
TRBJ2-1,TRBV27,CASSFSAGVYNEQFF
TRBJ2-7,TRBV7-9,CASSHQLGSYEQYF
TRBJ2-5,TRBV14,CASSQVLTGVSETQYF